This T cell receptor beta chain came from a study of shared clonotypes between healthy human individuals. Study results and caveats: Only a few donors were included, so the genetic and exposure-history diversity represented was limited. Non-shared clonotypes had lower generation probabilities than clonotypes shared by all four sorted-subset donors. About 5% was the fraction of naive CD4 clonotypes found shared across four donors. Rarefaction curves obtained for sorted subsets showed sequencing incomplete despite large depth.

Note on this clone: Antigen unknown.

CD8 cells classed as naive were CD45RO-negative and positively selected for CCR7, excluding terminally differentiated effector memory CD45RA+ cells. Using immunoSEQ multiplex PCR, the repertoire was profiled, and TCRdb retains in-frame clones only, with some absent. Among about 2,200,000 clones listed, about 92% were seen once. The TCR was taken from a man aged 18-30 years in good health. Some clones in this sample may be carry-over from other donors' samples. The sample taken for sequencing was naive CD8+ T cells from PBMCs.

CDR3 bases: TGTGCCAGCAGTTCGAGCGTCCGTCAGCTATACAATGAGCAGTTCTTC. Amino acid sequence: CASSSSVRQLYNEQFF. The rearrangement joins TRBV27 to TRBJ2-1; D remains ambiguous. Trimming took off 4 bases at V and 4 bases at J, with 17 bases between the two ends. The germline V gene encodes CDR1 MNHEY and CDR2 SMNVEV (reference sequence). The CDR3 loop spans 16 amino acids.